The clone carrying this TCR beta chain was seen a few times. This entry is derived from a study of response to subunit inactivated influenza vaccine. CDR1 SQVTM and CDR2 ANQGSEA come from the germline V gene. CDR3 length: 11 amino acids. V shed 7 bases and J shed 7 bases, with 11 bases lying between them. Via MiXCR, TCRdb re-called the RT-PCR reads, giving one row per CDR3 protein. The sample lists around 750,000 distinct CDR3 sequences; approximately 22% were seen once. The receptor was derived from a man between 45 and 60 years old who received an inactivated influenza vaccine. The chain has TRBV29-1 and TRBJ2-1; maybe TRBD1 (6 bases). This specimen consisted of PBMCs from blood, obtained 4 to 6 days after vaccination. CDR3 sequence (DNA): TGCAGCGCCGGACAGTTTAATGAGCAGTTCTTC. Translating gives CSAGQFNEQFF.